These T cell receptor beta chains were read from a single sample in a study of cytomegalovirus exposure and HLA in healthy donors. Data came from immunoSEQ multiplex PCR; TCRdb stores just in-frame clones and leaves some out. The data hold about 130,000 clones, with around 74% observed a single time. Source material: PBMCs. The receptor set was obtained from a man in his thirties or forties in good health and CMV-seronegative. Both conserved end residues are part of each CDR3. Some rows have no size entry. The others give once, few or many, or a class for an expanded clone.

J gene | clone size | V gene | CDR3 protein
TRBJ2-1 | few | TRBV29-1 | CSAGSGLAGSGEQFF
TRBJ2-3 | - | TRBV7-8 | CASSFLAGGPADTQYF
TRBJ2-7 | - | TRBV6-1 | CASSEAWTSGTYEQYF
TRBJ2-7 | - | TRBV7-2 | CASSLTSGRAYEQYF
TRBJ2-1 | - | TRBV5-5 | CASSSQGFNEQFF
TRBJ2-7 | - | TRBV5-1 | CASSLDAGRGDLSYEQYF
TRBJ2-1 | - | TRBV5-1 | CASSPGVAAVDEQFF
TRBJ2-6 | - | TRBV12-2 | CASRLTGSGANVLTF
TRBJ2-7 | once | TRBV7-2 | CASSTGQGPYEQYF
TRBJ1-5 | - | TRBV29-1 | CSASGTGFNQPQHF
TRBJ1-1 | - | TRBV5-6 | CASGSIQTTEAFF
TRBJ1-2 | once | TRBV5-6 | CASSPGGSGYTF
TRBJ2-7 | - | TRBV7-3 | CASSLLAGDNEQYF
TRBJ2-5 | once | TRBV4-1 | CASSHSSYTGGRETQYF
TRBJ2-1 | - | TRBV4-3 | CASSQERRGNEQFF
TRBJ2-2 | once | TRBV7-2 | CASSYYGGAGTGELFF
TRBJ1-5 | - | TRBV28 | CASSFWGGYSNQPQHF
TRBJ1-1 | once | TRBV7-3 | CASSQGMNTEAFF
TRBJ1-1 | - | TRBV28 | CASNPAGGEAFF
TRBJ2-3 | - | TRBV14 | CASSQDSTGLRVNTQYF
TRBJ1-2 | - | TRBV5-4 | CASSWGTGNRNYGYTF
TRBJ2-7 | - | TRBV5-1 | CASSASSYEQYF
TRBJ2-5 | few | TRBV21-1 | CASTQGDFSLETQYF
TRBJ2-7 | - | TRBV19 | CASSSLQAAGYEQYF
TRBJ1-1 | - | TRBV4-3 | CASSQDGAMNTEAFF
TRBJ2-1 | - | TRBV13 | CASSLPHPGQGQISYNEQFF
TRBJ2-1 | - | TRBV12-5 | CASGLVLGQGVYNEQFF
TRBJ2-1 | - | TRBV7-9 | CASSSRQGTYNEQFF
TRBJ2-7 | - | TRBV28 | CASSLVEDEQYF
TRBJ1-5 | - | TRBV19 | CASSLDSQPQHF
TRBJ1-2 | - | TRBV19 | CASSRGQGLSHGYTF
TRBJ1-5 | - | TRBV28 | CASRPPPGKDQPQHF
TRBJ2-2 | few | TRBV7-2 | CASSPVMSFGELFF
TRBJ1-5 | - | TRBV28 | CASSFPLWGRDNQPQHF
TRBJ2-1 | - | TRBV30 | CAWSFGDEQFF
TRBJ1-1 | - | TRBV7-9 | CASSLIQGQEAFF
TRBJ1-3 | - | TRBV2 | CASSEANHRDRHSGNTIYF
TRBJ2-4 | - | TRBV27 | CASSQTGIQYF
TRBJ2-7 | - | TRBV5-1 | CASSLAPNRGREQYF
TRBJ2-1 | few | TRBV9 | CASSVVAGAYNEQFF
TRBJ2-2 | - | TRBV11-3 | CASSLGVALPTGELFF
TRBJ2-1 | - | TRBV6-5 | CASSFGEFSYNEQFF
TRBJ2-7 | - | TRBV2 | CASSSLAGGHEQYF